This TCR beta chain was obtained from a study of molecular identifiers for immune sequencing clone quantification. Study at large: Five portions were made in replicates from RNA of roughly 21,000 or 96,000 naive CD8 cells, and four underwent sequencing. General study results and limits: Spiked Jurkat TCR RNA equal to one cell could reportedly be picked out among one million naive cells.

V gave up 8 bases and J gave up 0 bases; unmatched junction bases: 7. The CDR3 consists of 14 residues. CDR1 and CDR2 (germline): MNHEY, SVGEGT. Naive CD8 T cell sorting was performed on the CD8+CD4-CCR7+CD45RA+ phenotype. This clonotype appeared a few times. No antigen is known for it. TCRdb used MiXCR to reprocess the PCR reads, holding one entry per CDR3 protein. The sample lists approximately 680,000 distinct CDR3 sequences; less than 30% were seen once. The sample taken for sequencing was naive CD8+ T cells from blood, with Jurkat cell RNA spiked in. Subset: FACS-sorted CD8+CD4-CCR7+CD45RA+ naive T cells. This chain joins TRBV6-2 or TRBV6-3 and TRBJ2-7; 7 nucleotides line up with TRBD2. The sequence derives from a human donor in good health. Some libraries in this study had Jurkat cell RNA spiked in. CDR3 loop: CASAWEGSSYEQYF. The CDR3 DNA reads TGTGCCAGCGCCTGGGAGGGGAGCTCCTACGAGCAGTACTTC.